This is a list of T cell receptor beta chains from one sample in a study of identifying expanded T cells in peripheral blood. Sequencing was performed with immunoSEQ multiplex PCR; in TCRdb, only in-frame clones are kept and a portion is missing. Of under 120,000 clones listed, approximately 90% are singletons. The sequencing input was blood. Source of these receptors: a person aged 18 to 75 in good health. CDR3s include the opening cysteine and the closing phenylalanine or tryptophan. D genes are given only for firm matches. Some rows have no size entry. The others give once, few or many, or a class for an expanded clone.

j_call d_call v_call clone_size cdr3_nt cdr3_aa
TRBJ1-4 . TRBV7-9 . TGTGCCAGCAGCTTAGTAGGCCGCAGACCACCTAATGAAAAACTGTTTTTT CASSLVGRRPPNEKLFF
TRBJ2-5 . TRBV28 once TGTGCCAGCATTGGGTACCAAGAGACCCAGTACTTC CASIGYQETQYF
TRBJ2-3 TRBD2 TRBV4-2 . TGTGCCAGCAGCCAAGATCTAGCGGGGGGGCGGGCAGATACGCAGTATTTT CASSQDLAGGRADTQYF
TRBJ2-2 . TRBV27 . TGTGCCAGCACTACCCCTCGGGTTTCTCCTGGGACCACCGGGGAGCTGTTTTTT CASTTPRVSPGTTGELFF
TRBJ2-5 . TRBV30 . TGTGCCTGGAAGCCCCAGGGGTCGGGGGAGACCCAGTACTTC CAWKPQGSGETQYF
TRBJ2-2 TRBD1 TRBV27 once TGTGCCAGCAGTTCCTCAGGGGGAATTGAAATTATAGGGGAGCTGTTTTTT CASSSSGGIEIIGELFF
TRBJ1-3 . TRBV6-6 . TGTGCCAGCAGCCGACAGTCTTCTGGAAACACCATATATTTT CASSRQSSGNTIYF
TRBJ2-7 TRBD2 TRBV9 . TGTGCCAGCAGCGTAGTGAGGGAGGGCGACGAGCAGTACTTC CASSVVREGDEQYF
TRBJ2-3 . TRBV4-2 . TGTGCCAGCAGCCCGTGGGGGCGGGTGGGCACAGATACGCAGTATTTT CASSPWGRVGTDTQYF
TRBJ1-2 TRBD1 TRBV10-2 . TGCGCCAGCAGAGGACAGGGGGCTGGCACCTTC CASRGQGAGTF
TRBJ1-5 . TRBV28 . TGTGCCAGCAGGGACAGCAATCAGCCCCAGCATTTT CASRDSNQPQHF
TRBJ2-5 . TRBV19 . TGTGCCAGTAGTATTAATGGGCAGGGGAAGGGAGAGACCCAGTACTTC CASSINGQGKGETQYF
TRBJ1-2 TRBD1 TRBV11-2 . TGTGCCAGCAGCATCGGAGGGACAGGGAGCTATGGCTACACCTTC CASSIGGTGSYGYTF
TRBJ2-7 . TRBV19 . TGTGCCAGTAGTATAGATATTTCCGTCACCTACGAGCAGTACTTC CASSIDISVTYEQYF
TRBJ1-2 . TRBV4-1 . TGCGCCAGCAGCCAAGATCTCCCCGGGACACCCAAAAACTATGGCTACACCTTC CASSQDLPGTPKNYGYTF
TRBJ1-6 . TRBV5-1 once TGCGCCAGCACCCGCGGGGGGGACGGATATTCACCCCTCCACTTT CASTRGGDGYSPLHF
TRBJ1-2 . TRBV4-3 once TGCGCCAGCAGCCAAGATGGGGGGGGGACGGAGGGCTACACCTTC CASSQDGGGTEGYTF
TRBJ2-1 . TRBV19 . TGTGCCAGTAGCCCCTACAAGGGGGGGTTCAACAATGAGCAGTTCTTC CASSPYKGGFNNEQFF
TRBJ1-5 . TRBV5-6 . TGTGCCAGCAGCTCATGGAGTCAGCCCCAGCATTTT CASSSWSQPQHF
TRBJ2-5 TRBD2 TRBV6-1 . TGTGCCAGCAGTGAAGCGAGTGGCGGGGGACCCGCGGAGACCCAGTACTTC CASSEASGGGPAETQYF
TRBJ1-1 . TRBV30 . TGTGCCTGGAGTTGGGACTCCGAAGCTTTCTTT CAWSWDSEAFF
TRBJ1-5 TRBD1 TRBV15 . TGTGCCACCAGAGCAGGGGGATATAGCAATCAGCCCCAGCATTTT CATRAGGYSNQPQHF
TRBJ1-2 . TRBV18 . TGTGCCAGCTCACCAGGGCAGGGGCAGGATGGCTACACCTTC CASSPGQGQDGYTF
TRBJ2-1 . TRBV30 . TGTGCCTGGAGTGTAGGGCGGGCCTCTTCCTACAATGAGCAGTTCTTC CAWSVGRASSYNEQFF
TRBJ2-1 . TRBV2 . TGTGCCAGCTTGGGTCGGGGATACCACAATGAGCAGTTCTTC CASLGRGYHNEQFF
TRBJ1-3 . TRBV30 . TGTGCCTGGAGTGTAGGGTCTTCTGGAAACACCATATATTTT CAWSVGSSGNTIYF
TRBJ2-2 . TRBV6-5 . TGTGCCAGCAGTTACTCGTTACAGGCGAACACCGGGGAGCTGTTTTTT CASSYSLQANTGELFF
TRBJ1-3 . TRBV18 . TGTGCCAGCTCACCACTCGCGACTACCAAGGCCATATATTTT CASSPLATTKAIYF